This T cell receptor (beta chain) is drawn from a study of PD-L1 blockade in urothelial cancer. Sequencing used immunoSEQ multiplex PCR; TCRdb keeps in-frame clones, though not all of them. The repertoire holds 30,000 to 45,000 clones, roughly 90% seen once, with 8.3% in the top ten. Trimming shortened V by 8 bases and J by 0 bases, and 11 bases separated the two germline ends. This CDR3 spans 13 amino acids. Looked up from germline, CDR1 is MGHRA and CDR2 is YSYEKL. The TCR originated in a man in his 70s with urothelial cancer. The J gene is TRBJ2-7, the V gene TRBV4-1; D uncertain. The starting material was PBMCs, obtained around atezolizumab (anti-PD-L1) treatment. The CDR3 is CASVGPSSYEQYF. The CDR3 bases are TGCGCCAGCGTGGGCCCGAGCTCCTACGAGCAGTACTTC.